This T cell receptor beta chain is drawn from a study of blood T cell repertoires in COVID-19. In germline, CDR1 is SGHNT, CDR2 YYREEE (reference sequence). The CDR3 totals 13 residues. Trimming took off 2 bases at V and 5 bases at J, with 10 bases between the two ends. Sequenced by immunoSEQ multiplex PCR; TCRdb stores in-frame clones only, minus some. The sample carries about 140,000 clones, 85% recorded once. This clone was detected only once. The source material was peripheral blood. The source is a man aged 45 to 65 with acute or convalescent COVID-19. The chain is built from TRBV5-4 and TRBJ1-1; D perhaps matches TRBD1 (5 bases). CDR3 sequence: CASSLDSSTEAFF. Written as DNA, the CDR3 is TGTGCCAGCAGCTTAGACAGTTCTACTGAAGCTTTCTTT.